This record concerns one T cell receptor beta chain sequence. As handled by the study authors: Filtering differed, since immunoSEQ gave only junction sequences and no quality scores. The method was immunoSEQ multiplex PCR; TCRdb's version includes in-frame clones alone and lacks a portion of them. The V and J calls and clone size come from that table; D and trimming were worked out from the DNA. The sample lists about 2.2 million clones, around 93% occurring once. The naive CD8 subset, CD45RO-negative cells positively selected for CCR7, excluded terminally differentiated effector memory CD45RA+ cells. V lost 0 bases and J 0 bases, leaving 7 bases between the germline ends. Germline values: CDR1 SGHNT, CDR2 YYREEE (reference sequence). The CDR3 length is 14 residues. This sample was taken from a study of shared clonotypes between healthy human individuals. Study details: CD4 naive cells filled three plates per donor, CD4 memory three, CD8 naive two and CD8 memory one.

Sample: naive CD8+ T cells from PBMCs. The chain links TRBV5-4 to TRBJ2-7, with D unresolved. The clonotype comes from a man aged 18 to 29 in good health. Some clones in this sample may be carry-over from other donors' samples. The CDR3 coding sequence is TGTGCCAGCAGCTTGGGCGGAGCCTCCTACGAGCAGTACTTC. Its protein is CASSLGGASYEQYF.